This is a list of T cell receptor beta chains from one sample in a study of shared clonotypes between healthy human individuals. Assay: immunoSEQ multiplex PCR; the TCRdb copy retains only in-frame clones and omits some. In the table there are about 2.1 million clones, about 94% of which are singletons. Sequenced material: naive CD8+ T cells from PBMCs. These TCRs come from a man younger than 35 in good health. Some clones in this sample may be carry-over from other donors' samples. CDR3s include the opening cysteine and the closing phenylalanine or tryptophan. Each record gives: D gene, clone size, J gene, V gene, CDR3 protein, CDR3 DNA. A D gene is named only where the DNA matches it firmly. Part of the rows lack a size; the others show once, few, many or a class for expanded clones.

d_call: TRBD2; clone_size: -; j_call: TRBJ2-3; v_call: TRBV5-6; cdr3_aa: CASSLALAGAADTQYF; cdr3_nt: TGTGCCAGCAGCTTGGCCCTAGCGGGAGCGGCAGATACGCAGTATTTT
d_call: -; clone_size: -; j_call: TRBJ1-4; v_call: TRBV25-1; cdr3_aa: CASSEYKGDKLFF; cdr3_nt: TGTGCCAGCAGTGAATATAAGGGTGACAAACTGTTTTTT
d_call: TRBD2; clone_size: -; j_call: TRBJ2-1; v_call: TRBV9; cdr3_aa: CASSVDVAGGQNEQFF; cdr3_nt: TGTGCCAGCAGCGTAGATGTAGCGGGAGGACAAAATGAGCAGTTCTTC
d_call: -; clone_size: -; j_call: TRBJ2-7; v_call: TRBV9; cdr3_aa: CASSPSSYEQYF; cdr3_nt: TGTGCCAGCAGCCCAAGCTCCTACGAGCAGTACTTC
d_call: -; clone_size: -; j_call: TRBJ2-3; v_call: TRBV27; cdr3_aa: CASSLSPLLSDTQYF; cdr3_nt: TGTGCCAGCAGTTTATCCCCCCTCTTGTCTGATACGCAGTATTTT
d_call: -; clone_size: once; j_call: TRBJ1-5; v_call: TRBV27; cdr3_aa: CASSLAGGQPQHF; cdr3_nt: TGTGCCAGCAGTTTAGCCGGGGGTCAGCCCCAGCATTTT
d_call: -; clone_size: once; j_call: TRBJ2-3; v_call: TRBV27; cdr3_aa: CASSPGLLSLSDTQYF; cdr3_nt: TGTGCCAGCAGTCCCGGACTGCTGTCATTATCAGATACGCAGTATTTT
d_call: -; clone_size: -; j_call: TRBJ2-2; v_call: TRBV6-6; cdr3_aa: CASSQTDTGELFF; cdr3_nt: TGTGCCAGCAGCCAGACAGACACCGGGGAGCTGTTTTTT
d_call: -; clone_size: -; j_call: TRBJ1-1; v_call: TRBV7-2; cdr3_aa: CASSSGLEAFF; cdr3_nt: TGTGCCAGCAGCTCGGGTTTGGAAGCTTTCTTT
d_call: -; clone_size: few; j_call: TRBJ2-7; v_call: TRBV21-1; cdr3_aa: CASSKEAYSYEQYF; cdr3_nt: TGTGCCAGCAGCAAAGAGGCCTACTCCTACGAGCAGTACTTC
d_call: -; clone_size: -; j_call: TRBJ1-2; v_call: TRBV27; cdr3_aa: CASSSLQGKGYTF; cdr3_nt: TGTGCCAGCAGTTCCCTCCAGGGGAAGGGCTACACCTTC
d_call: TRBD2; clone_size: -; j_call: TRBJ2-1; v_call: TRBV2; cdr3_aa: CASSEEGFGLAGQYNEQFF; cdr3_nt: TGTGCCAGCAGTGAAGAAGGTTTCGGGTTAGCGGGACAATACAATGAGCAGTTCTTC
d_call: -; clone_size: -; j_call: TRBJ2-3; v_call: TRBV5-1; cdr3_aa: CASRDLNPSTDTQYF; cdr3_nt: TGCGCCAGCAGAGACTTAAATCCTAGCACAGATACGCAGTATTTT
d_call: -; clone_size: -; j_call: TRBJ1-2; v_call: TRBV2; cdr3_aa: CASSPRTVIYGYTF; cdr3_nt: TGTGCCAGCAGTCCTAGGACAGTAATCTATGGCTACACCTTC
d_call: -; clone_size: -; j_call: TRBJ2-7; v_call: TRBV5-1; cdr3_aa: CASRAPGPGVDRGPFNEQYF; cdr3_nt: TGCGCCAGCCGCGCCCCGGGACCTGGGGTGGATCGGGGGCCCTTTAACGAGCAGTACTTC
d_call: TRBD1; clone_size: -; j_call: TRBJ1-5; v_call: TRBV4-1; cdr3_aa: CASSRTGFNQPQHF; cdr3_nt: TGCGCCAGCAGCCGGACAGGGTTCAATCAGCCCCAGCATTTT
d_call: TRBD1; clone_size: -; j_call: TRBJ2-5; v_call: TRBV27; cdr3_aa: CASSLRTGRETQYF; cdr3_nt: TGTGCCAGCAGTCTTAGGACAGGGAGAGAGACCCAGTACTTC
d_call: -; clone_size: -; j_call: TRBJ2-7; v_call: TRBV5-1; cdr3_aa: CASSLDRGEQYF; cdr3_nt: TGCGCCAGCAGCTTGGATCGAGGGGAGCAGTACTTC
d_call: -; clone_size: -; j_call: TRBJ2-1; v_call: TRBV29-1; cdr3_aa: CSVAYRVSYNEQFF; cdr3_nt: TGCAGCGTGGCCTACAGGGTTTCCTACAATGAGCAGTTCTTC
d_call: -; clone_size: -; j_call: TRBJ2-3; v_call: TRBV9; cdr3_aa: CASSGAGNSPNTQYF; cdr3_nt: TGTGCCAGCAGCGGTGCGGGGAACTCCCCCAATACGCAGTATTTT
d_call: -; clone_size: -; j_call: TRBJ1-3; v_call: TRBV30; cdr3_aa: CAWSGNTIYF; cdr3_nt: TGTGCCTGGAGTGGTAACACCATATATTTT
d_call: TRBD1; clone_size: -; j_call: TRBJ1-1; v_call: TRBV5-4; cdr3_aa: CASSLGSGGVGTEAFF; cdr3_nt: TGTGCCAGCAGCTTGGGTTCAGGGGGTGTGGGCACTGAAGCTTTCTTT
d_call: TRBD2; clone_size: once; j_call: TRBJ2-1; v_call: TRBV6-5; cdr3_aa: CASSYGTSDADEQFF; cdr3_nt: TGTGCCAGCAGTTATGGGACTAGTGATGCCGATGAGCAGTTCTTC
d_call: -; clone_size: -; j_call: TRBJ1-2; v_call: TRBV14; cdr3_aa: CASSQDTGGFYGYTF; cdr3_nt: TGTGCCAGCAGCCAAGATACGGGCGGCTTCTATGGCTACACCTTC
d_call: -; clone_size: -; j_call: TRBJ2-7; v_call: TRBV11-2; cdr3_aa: CASLPSRSYEQYF; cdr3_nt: TGTGCCAGCCTCCCGAGCCGCTCCTACGAGCAGTACTTC
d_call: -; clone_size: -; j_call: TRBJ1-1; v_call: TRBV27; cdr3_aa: CASSLGGMAFF; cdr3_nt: TGTGCCAGCAGTTTAGGTGGGATGGCTTTCTTT
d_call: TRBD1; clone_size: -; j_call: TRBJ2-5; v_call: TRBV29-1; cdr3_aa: CSVEDAGQGRRETQYF; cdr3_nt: TGCAGCGTTGAAGATGCCGGACAGGGACGACGAGAGACCCAGTACTTC
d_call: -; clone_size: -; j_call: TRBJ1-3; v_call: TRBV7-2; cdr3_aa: CASSWTGSGNTIYF; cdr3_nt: TGTGCCAGCAGTTGGACCGGTTCTGGAAACACCATATATTTT
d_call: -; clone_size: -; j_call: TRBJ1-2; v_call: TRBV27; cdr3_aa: CASSLSGRNGYTF; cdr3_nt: TGTGCCAGCAGTTTATCGGGACGGAATGGCTACACCTTC
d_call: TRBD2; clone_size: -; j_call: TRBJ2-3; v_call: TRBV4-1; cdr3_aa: CASSQGGLGPSDTQYF; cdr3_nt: TGTGCCAGCAGCCAAGGGGGACTAGGCCCGTCAGATACGCAGTATTTT
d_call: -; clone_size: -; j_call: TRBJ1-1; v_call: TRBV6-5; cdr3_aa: CASKIGTEAFF; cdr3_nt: TGTGCCAGCAAGATCGGCACTGAAGCTTTCTTT
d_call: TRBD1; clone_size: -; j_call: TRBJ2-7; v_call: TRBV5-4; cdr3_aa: CASSSDRAEQYF; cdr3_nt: TGTGCCAGCAGCTCCGACAGGGCCGAGCAGTACTTC